A selection of T cell receptor beta chains follows, all from one sample in a study of Ad26.COV2.S vaccination and SARS-CoV-2 variants. Assay used: immunoSEQ multiplex PCR; TCRdb lists only in-frame clones, some missing. The sample shows 300,000 to 400,000 clones, 92% of them seen only once. This specimen consisted of peripheral blood, obtained after recovery from COVID-19. These receptors originate from a human donor who had recovered from COVID-19. The CDR3 runs from the conserved cysteine through the conserved F or W. The D gene is left open where the match is weak. Expanded clones get a size class; other rows say once, few or many, or leave the size out.

-	TRBV4-1	TRBD1	TRBJ2-3	15	TGCGCCAGCAGCACCCGGGACAGGGAGAAAGATACGCAGTATTTT	CASSTRDREKDTQYF
-	TRBV3-1/TRBV3-2	-	TRBJ2-1	13	TGTGCCAGCAGCCAAGACTATGCGGCGGGTCAGTTCTTC	CASSQDYAAGQFF
-	TRBV7-9	TRBD1	TRBJ1-2	14	TGTGCCAGCAGAGCCACCGGGACAGACTATGGCTACACCTTC	CASRATGTDYGYTF
-	TRBV29-1	-	TRBJ2-5	9	TGCAGCGTGGGAGAGACCCAGTACTTC	CSVGETQYF
-	TRBV2	-	TRBJ2-1	15	TGTGCCAGCAGTGGGACAGTCATCGGTAGCAATGAGCAGTTCTTC	CASSGTVIGSNEQFF
-	TRBV6-5	TRBD1	TRBJ1-1	15	TGTGCCAGCAGTTACTCCAGACAGGGAGGCACTGAAGCTTTCTTT	CASSYSRQGGTEAFF
few	TRBV2	-	TRBJ2-3	14	TGTGCCAGCAGTCCTCAGAGGGCTGCAGATACGCAGTATTTT	CASSPQRAADTQYF
-	TRBV13	-	TRBJ1-2	12	TGTGCCAGCAGCGTAGGGACGATGGGCTACACCTTC	CASSVGTMGYTF
-	TRBV5-1	-	TRBJ2-7	15	TGCGCCAGCAGCTTGTTGGGCGGGGGCGGCTACGAGCAGTACTTC	CASSLLGGGGYEQYF
-	TRBV6-1	-	TRBJ2-3	15	TGTGCCAGCAGTGAATCTTGGGACAACCAGGATACGCAGTATTTT	CASSESWDNQDTQYF
-	TRBV5-1	TRBD1	TRBJ1-2	14	TGCGCCAGCAGTCCGGGACAGGGGGCGGTTGGCTACACCTTC	CASSPGQGAVGYTF
few	TRBV15	-	TRBJ1-4	12	TGTGCCACCAGCAGAGGACAGAGGGAACTGTTTTTT	CATSRGQRELFF
-	TRBV7-8	-	TRBJ1-5	19	TGTGCCAGCAGCTTAATAGGTCTTTCGACTTGGCGGAGCAATCAGCCCCAGCATTTT	CASSLIGLSTWRSNQPQHF
-	TRBV10-1	TRBD1	TRBJ1-2	13	TGCGCCAGCAGCCGCGACAGGGACTATGGCTACACCTTC	CASSRDRDYGYTF
-	TRBV6-5	-	TRBJ2-7	12	TGTGCCAGCAGGCCCGGGCCCGACGAGCAGTACTTC	CASRPGPDEQYF
-	TRBV14	-	TRBJ2-7	14	TGTGCCAGCAGCCAGCGCCGGAGCTCCTACGAGCAGTACTTC	CASSQRRSSYEQYF
-	TRBV4-3	-	TRBJ1-1	14	TGCGCCAGCAGCCAAGATTCAGGGGTTGGGGTAGCTTTCTTT	CASSQDSGVGVAFF
-	TRBV4-1	-	TRBJ2-2	17	TGCGCCAGCAGCCAGGCCTCCGTCGGGGTTTACACCGGGGAGCTGTTTTTT	CASSQASVGVYTGELFF
-	TRBV9	-	TRBJ1-4	15	TGTGCCAGCAGCGCCTCGGGAGCAACTAATGAAAAACTGTTTTTT	CASSASGATNEKLFF
-	TRBV7-2	TRBD2	TRBJ2-7	15	TGTGCCAGCAGCCATGGCGGACTAGCGGGGGACGAGCAGTACTTC	CASSHGGLAGDEQYF
-	TRBV10-3	-	TRBJ2-2	14	TGTGCCATCAGGCTTTTTTCAGACACCGGGGAGCTGTTTTTT	CAIRLFSDTGELFF
-	TRBV6-1	-	TRBJ2-7	12	TGTGCCAGCAGTGATAGATTGTACGAGCAGTACTTC	CASSDRLYEQYF
once	TRBV19	-	TRBJ2-7	13	TGTGCCAGCGCCCCGGACAGAGGCTACGAGCAGTACTTC	CASAPDRGYEQYF
-	TRBV4-1	-	TRBJ2-3	16	TGCGCCAGCAGCCAAGAGCGTCAGGGGGGTTCAGATACGCAGTATTTT	CASSQERQGGSDTQYF
once	TRBV27	-	TRBJ2-2	12	TGTGCCAGCAGTTTATCCACCGGGGAGCTGTTTTTT	CASSLSTGELFF
once	TRBV19	-	TRBJ1-4	16	TGTGCCAGTAGTATATGGCAGACTGCAACTAATGAAAAACTGTTTTTT	CASSIWQTATNEKLFF
-	TRBV9	-	TRBJ2-7	17	TGTGCCAGCAGCCACAATCCCTCGGGGGACAGTAGCTACGAGCAGTACTTC	CASSHNPSGDSSYEQYF
-	TRBV2	-	TRBJ2-3	11	TGTGCCAGCAGTGAGAGAGATACGCAGTATTTT	CASSERDTQYF
-	TRBV7-2	TRBD2	TRBJ2-7	16	TGTGCCAGCAGCCTATCTCTAGCGGGGGGCCCCTACGAGCAGTACTTC	CASSLSLAGGPYEQYF
-	TRBV6-1	-	TRBJ2-5	14	TGTGCCAGCAGTGAAGGGTGGGTAGGGGAGACCCAGTACTTC	CASSEGWVGETQYF
-	TRBV3-1/TRBV3-2	TRBD1	TRBJ1-6	14	TGTGCCAGCAGCACGACAGGGAATAATTCACCCCTCCACTTT	CASSTTGNNSPLHF